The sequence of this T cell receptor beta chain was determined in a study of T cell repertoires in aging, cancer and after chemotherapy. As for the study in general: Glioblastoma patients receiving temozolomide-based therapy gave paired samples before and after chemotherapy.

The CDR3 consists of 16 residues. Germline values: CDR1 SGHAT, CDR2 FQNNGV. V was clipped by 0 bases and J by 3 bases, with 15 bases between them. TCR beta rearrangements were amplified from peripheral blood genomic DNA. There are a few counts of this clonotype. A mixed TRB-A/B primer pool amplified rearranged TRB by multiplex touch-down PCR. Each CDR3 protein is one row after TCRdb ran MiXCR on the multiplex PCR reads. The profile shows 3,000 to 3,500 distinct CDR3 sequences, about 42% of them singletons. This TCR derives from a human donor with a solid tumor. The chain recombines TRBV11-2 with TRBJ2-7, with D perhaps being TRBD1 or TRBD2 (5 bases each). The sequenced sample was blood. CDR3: CASSLEGVGINYEQYF. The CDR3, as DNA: TGTGCCAGCAGCTTAGAGGGGGTAGGGATAAACTACGAGCAGTACTTC.